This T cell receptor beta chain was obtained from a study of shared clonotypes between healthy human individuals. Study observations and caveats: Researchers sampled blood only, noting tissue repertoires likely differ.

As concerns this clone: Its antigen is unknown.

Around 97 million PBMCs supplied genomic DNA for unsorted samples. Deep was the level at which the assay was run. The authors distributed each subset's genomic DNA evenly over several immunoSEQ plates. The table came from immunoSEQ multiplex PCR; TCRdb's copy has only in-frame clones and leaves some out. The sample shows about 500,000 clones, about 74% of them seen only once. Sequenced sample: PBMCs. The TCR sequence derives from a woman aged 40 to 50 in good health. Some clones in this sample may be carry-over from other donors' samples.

The CDR3 DNA follows: TGCAGCGTTGGCGGGAGAACAGATACGCAGTATTTT. Residues: CSVGGRTDTQYF. V and J are TRBV29-1 and TRBJ2-3; TRBD2 matches 7 bases. Germline V gives CDR1 SQVTM, CDR2 ANQGSEA. The ends lost 4 bases at V and 3 bases at J; junction bases unmatched: 1. The CDR3 length is 12 residues.